This TCR beta chain was profiled in a study of blood T cell repertoires in COVID-19. Turning to the study itself: The study drew acute and convalescent COVID-19 samples from the United States, Italy and Spain. PBMCs, B-cell-depleted T cells, or T cells provided the cDNA or gDNA that made up the material.

After removal of 6 bases from V and 3 bases from J, the junction contained 3 bases not matched to a gene. In germline, CDR1 is LNHDA, CDR2 SQIVND (reference sequence). This CDR3 has 15 amino acids. In the authors' workflow: Amplified reference gene primers provided the basis for estimating nucleated cell counts. Only in-frame clones appear in the TCRdb table, and some are missing; sequencing was by immunoSEQ multiplex PCR. The V and J calls and clone size come from that table; D and trimming were worked out from the DNA. The sample carries around 160,000 clones, roughly 80% recorded once. The clonotype originates from a human donor in a cohort sampled during active COVID-19. Sequences were obtained from peripheral blood. The genes are TRBV19 and TRBJ2-2; 11 nucleotides align to TRBD1. CDR3 in DNA: TGTGCCAGTAGAAGGGACAGGGGGTACACCGGGGAGCTGTTTTTT. This codes for CASRRDRGYTGELFF.